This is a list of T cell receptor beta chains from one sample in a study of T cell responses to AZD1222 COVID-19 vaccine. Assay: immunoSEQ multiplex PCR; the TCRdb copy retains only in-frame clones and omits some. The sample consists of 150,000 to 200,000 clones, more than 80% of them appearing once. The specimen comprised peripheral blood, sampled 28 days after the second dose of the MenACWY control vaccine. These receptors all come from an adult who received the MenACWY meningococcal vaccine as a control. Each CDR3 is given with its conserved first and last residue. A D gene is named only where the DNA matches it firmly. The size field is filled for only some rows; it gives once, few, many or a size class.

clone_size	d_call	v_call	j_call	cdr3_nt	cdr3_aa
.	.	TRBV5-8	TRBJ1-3	TGTGCCAGCAGCTTTAAAAGGGGCGCAATGGTCGCCATATATTTT	CASSFKRGAMVAIYF
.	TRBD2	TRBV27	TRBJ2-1	TGTGCCAGCATCGGGACTAGCGGGAGGCATGAGCAGTTCTTC	CASIGTSGRHEQFF
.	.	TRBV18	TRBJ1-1	TGTGCCAGCTCACCACCAGTCCCGAACACTGAAGCTTTCTTT	CASSPPVPNTEAFF
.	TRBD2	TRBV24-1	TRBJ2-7	TGTGCCACCTCGGGCGGGGGCTACGAGCAGTACTTC	CATSGGGYEQYF
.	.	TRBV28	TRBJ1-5	TGTGCCAGTGAGAGACGGAGCAATCAGCCCCAGCATTTT	CASERRSNQPQHF
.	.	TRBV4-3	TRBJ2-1	TGCGCCAGCAGCCAGATTAGAACAGGGAGGAGCTCCTACAATGAGCAGTTCTTC	CASSQIRTGRSSYNEQFF
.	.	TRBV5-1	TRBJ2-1	TGCGCCAGCAGCTTGGGGAATGAGCAGTTCTTC	CASSLGNEQFF
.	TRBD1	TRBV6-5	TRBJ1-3	TGTGCCAGCAGTACCACAGGGGCTGGAAACACCATATATTTT	CASSTTGAGNTIYF
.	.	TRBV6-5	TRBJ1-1	TGTGTGCTTCGTCCCACTGAAGCTTTCTTT	CVLRPTEAFF
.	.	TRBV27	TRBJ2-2	TGTGCCAGCAGTCCCACAGGGTGGAACACCGGGGAGCTGTTTTTT	CASSPTGWNTGELFF
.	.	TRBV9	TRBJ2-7	TGTGCCAGCAGCCCGAGAGGGCTCTACGAGCAGTACTTC	CASSPRGLYEQYF
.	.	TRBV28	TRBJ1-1	TGTGCCAGCAGTGAATCGGGTGCCACTGAAGCTTTCTTT	CASSESGATEAFF
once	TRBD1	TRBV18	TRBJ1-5	TGTGCCAGCTCCGACAGGGAGGATCAGCCCCAGCATTTT	CASSDREDQPQHF
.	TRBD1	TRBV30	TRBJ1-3	TGTGCCTGGAGTCCAGGGGGGGACACCATATATTTT	CAWSPGGDTIYF
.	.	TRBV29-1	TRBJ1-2	TGCAGCATCAGTCTGGGGGATTTCCTCTATGGCTACACCTTC	CSISLGDFLYGYTF
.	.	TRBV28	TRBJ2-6	TGTGCCAGCAGTTTCACGGCAGGGGCCGGCTCTGGGGCCAACGTCCTGACTTTC	CASSFTAGAGSGANVLTF
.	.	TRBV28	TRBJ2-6	TGTGCCAGCAGTTTATCCGGGGCCAACGTCCTGACTTTC	CASSLSGANVLTF
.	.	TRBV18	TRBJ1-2	TGTGCCAGCTCACCTGCGAGGGAGGTAGAGGGCTACACCTTC	CASSPAREVEGYTF
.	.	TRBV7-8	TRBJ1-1	TGTGCCAGCAGCAGGGGCCGAGCGGGCGAGTACACTGAAGCTTTCTTT	CASSRGRAGEYTEAFF
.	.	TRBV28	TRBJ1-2	TGTGCCAGCAGTTTAATGGGTCCCAGTTCCCTTGGCTACACCTTC	CASSLMGPSSLGYTF
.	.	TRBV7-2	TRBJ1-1	TGTGCCAGCAGCCCACCTCTTGAGAACACTGAAGCTTTCTTT	CASSPPLENTEAFF
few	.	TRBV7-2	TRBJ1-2	TGTGCCAGCAGCTTAGAAGCCTTTTTGAATGGCTACACCTTC	CASSLEAFLNGYTF
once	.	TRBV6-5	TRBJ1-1	TGTGCCAGCAGTTACTCGGAGGGAGGTTGGACTGAAGCTTTCTTT	CASSYSEGGWTEAFF
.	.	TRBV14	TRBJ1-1	TGTGCCAGCAGCCAAGATTTTGTTGGAGCGGCTTTCTTT	CASSQDFVGAAFF
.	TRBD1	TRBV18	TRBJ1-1	TGTGCCAGCTCATTCGGCGAGGGGGCGACTGAAGCTTTCTTT	CASSFGEGATEAFF
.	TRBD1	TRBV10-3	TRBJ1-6	TGTGCCATCAGTGATCTCAAGGGACAGAATAATTCACCCCTCCACTTT	CAISDLKGQNNSPLHF
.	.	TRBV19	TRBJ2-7	TGTGCCAGTAGTCCCCAGCTGGTTACCTACGAGCAGTACTTC	CASSPQLVTYEQYF
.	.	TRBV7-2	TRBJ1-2	TGTGCCAGCAGGGAGACAGCTACTAACTATGGCTACACCTTC	CASRETATNYGYTF
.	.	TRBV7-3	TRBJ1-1	TGTGCCAGCAGCCCACAAGCAAGGGACACTGAAGCTTTCTTT	CASSPQARDTEAFF
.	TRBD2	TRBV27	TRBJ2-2	TGTGCCACCCGTTTGAGGCTAGCGGGAGGGGAAACCGGGGAGCTGTTTTTT	CATRLRLAGGETGELFF
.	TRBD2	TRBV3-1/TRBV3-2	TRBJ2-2	TGTGCCAGCAGCAAATCCGGGACTAGCGGGAGTTTATGCGACACCGGGGAGCTGTTTTTT	CASSKSGTSGSLCDTGELFF
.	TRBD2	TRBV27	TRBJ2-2	TGTGCCAGCTCTCGCGCAGCGGGAGGAATCACCGGGGAGCTGTTTTTT	CASSRAAGGITGELFF
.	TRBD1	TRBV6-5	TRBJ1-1	TGTGCCAGCAGTTACTCGATCCAGGGGGCGACCACTGAAGCTTTCTTT	CASSYSIQGATTEAFF
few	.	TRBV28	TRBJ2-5	TGTGCCAGCAGTTTCTCTCAGGGACTCATACAAGAGACCCAGTACTTC	CASSFSQGLIQETQYF
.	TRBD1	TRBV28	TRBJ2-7	TGTGCCAGCACCTTAGGGGGACAGGGGATCCTCGAGCAGTACTTC	CASTLGGQGILEQYF
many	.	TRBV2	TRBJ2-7	TGTGCCAGCAATGGGTTAGCCTACGAGCAGTACTTC	CASNGLAYEQYF
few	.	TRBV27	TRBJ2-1	TGTGCCAGCAGTTCCGGGACAATCAATGAGCAGTTCTTC	CASSSGTINEQFF
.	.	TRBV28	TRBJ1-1	TGTGCCAGCAGTTTAATGGGGTACACTGAAGCTTTCTTT	CASSLMGYTEAFF
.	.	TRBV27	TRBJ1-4	TGTGCCAGCAGTTTCCTTGGGGGGGATGAAAAACTGTTTTTT	CASSFLGGDEKLFF
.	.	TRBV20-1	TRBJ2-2	TGCAGTGTAGAGGGGGCCGGGGAGCTGTTTTTT	CSVEGAGELFF
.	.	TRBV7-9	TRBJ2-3	TGTGCCAGCAGCTTAGACGGCAGGGGAGGCACAGATACGCAGTATTTT	CASSLDGRGGTDTQYF